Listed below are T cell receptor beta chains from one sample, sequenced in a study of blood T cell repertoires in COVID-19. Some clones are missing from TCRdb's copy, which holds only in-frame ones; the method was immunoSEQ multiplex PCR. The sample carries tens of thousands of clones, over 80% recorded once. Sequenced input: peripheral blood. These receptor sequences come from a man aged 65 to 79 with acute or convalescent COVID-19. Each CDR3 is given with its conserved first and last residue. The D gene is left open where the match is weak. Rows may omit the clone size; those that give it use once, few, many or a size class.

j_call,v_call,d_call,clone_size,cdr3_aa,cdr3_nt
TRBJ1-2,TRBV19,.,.,CASSIRGMGNGYTF,TGTGCCAGTAGTATTAGGGGGATGGGAAATGGCTACACCTTC
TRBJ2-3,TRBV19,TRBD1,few,CASSRRDRGYTDTQYF,TGTGCCAGTAGTAGAAGGGACAGGGGATACACAGATACGCAGTATTTT
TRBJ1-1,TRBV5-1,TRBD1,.,CASSLSQGEVTEAFF,TGCGCCAGCAGCTTGTCCCAGGGGGAGGTCACTGAAGCTTTCTTT
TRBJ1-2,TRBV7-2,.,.,CASSLLEGRNFWDGYTF,TGTGCCAGCAGCTTGCTGGAGGGTCGAAATTTCTGGGATGGCTACACCTTC
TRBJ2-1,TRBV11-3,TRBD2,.,CASSSGTNYHEQFF,TGTGCCAGCAGCTCCGGGACTAACTACCATGAGCAGTTCTTC
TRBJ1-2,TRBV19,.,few,CASSIAQGSYTF,TGTGCCAGTAGTATAGCCCAGGGGTCATACACCTTC
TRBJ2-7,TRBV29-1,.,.,CSVVSRAYEQYF,TGCAGCGTTGTTAGCAGGGCGTACGAGCAGTACTTC
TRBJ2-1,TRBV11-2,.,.,CASSLAATNNEQFF,TGTGCCAGCAGCTTAGCGGCGACAAACAATGAGCAGTTCTTC
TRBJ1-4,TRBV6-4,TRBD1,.,CASPSRGHDEKLFF,TGTGCCAGCCCGAGTAGGGGGCATGATGAAAAACTGTTTTTT
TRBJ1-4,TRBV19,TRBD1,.,CASSKGQGISEKLFF,TGTGCCAGTAGTAAAGGACAGGGGATTAGTGAAAAACTGTTTTTT
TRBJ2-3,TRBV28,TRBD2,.,CASRLLAVPLDSTDTQYF,TGTGCCAGCAGGCTACTAGCGGTACCCCTAGATAGCACAGATACGCAGTATTTT
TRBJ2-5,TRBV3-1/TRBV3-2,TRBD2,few,CASSQEAGGPGTQYF,TGTGCCAGCAGCCAAGAGGCGGGGGGGCCTGGGACCCAGTACTTC
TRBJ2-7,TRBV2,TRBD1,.,CASSEETGGYEQYF,TGTGCCAGCAGTGAAGAGACAGGGGGCTACGAGCAGTACTTC
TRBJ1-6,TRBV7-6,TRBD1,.,CASSLGQGPPNSPLHF,TGTGCCAGCAGCTTAGGACAGGGACCTCCTAATTCACCCCTCCACTTT
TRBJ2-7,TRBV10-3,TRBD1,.,CATGTVPYEQYF,TGTGCCACTGGGACAGTACCCTACGAGCAGTACTTC
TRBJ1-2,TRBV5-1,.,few,CASSISSGYGYTF,TGCGCCAGCAGCATATCCTCGGGGTATGGCTACACCTTC
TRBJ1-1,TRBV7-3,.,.,CASSLDRNTEAFF,TGTGCCAGCAGCTTGGACAGGAACACTGAAGCTTTCTTT
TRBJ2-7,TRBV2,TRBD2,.,CASSDSSGGYEQYF,TGTGCCAGCAGTGATTCTAGCGGGGGTTACGAGCAGTACTTC
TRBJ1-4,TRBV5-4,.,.,CASSLEREEEKLFF,TGTGCCAGCAGCTTGGAAAGGGAGGAGGAAAAACTGTTTTTT
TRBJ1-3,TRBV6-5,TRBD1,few,CASSKTGVAGNTIYF,TGTGCCAGCAGCAAAACAGGGGTAGCTGGAAACACCATATATTTT
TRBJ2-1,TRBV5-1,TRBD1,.,CASTLQGENEQFF,TGCGCCAGTACGCTTCAGGGGGAGAATGAGCAGTTCTTC
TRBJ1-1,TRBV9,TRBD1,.,CASSVGSGTAFTEAFF,TGTGCCAGCAGCGTAGGTTCCGGGACAGCTTTCACTGAAGCTTTCTTT
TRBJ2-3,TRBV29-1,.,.,CSVEGSTDTQYF,TGCAGCGTTGAGGGCAGCACAGATACGCAGTATTTT
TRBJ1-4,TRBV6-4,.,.,CASSDSGGVGEKLFF,TGTGCCAGCAGTGACTCGGGGGGAGTCGGTGAAAAACTGTTTTTT
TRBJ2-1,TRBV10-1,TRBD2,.,CASSDHRTRVNEQFF,TGCGCCAGCAGTGACCACCGGACTAGAGTAAATGAGCAGTTCTTC
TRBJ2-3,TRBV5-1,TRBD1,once,CASSLIDRGRIDTQYF,TGCGCCAGCAGCTTAATAGACAGGGGGCGTATAGATACGCAGTATTTT
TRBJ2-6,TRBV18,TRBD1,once,CASSPPSGTGPSGANVLTF,TGTGCCAGCTCACCACCGTCGGGGACAGGACCCTCTGGGGCCAACGTCCTGACTTTC
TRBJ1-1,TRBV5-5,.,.,CASSSTGWGTEAFF,TGTGCCAGCAGCTCGACAGGTTGGGGCACTGAAGCTTTCTTT
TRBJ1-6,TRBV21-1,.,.,CASSPPNRDYNSPLHF,TGTGCCAGCAGCCCACCTAACAGGGATTATAATTCACCCCTCCACTTT
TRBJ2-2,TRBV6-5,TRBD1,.,CASSYQQGDTGELFF,TGTGCCAGCAGTTACCAGCAGGGGGACACCGGGGAGCTGTTTTTT
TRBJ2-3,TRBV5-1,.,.,CASSPSGSTDTQYF,TGCGCCAGCAGCCCTTCCGGGAGCACAGATACGCAGTATTTT
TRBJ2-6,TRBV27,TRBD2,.,CASSPAGGSSGANVLTF,TGTGCCAGCAGCCCCGCCGGGGGGTCCTCTGGGGCCAACGTCCTGACTTTC
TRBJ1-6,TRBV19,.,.,CASSIRTDSPLHF,TGTGCCAGTAGTATCCGGACAGATTCACCCCTCCACTTT
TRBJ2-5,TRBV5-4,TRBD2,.,CASSASGTQETQYF,TGTGCCAGCAGCGCTAGCGGGACCCAAGAGACCCAGTACTTC
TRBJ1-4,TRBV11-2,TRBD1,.,CASSRDRDEKLFF,TGTGCCAGCAGCCGGGACAGGGATGAAAAACTGTTTTTT
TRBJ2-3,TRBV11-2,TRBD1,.,CASSLGVTGPSDTQYF,TGTGCCAGCAGCTTAGGTGTGACAGGGCCCTCAGATACGCAGTATTTT
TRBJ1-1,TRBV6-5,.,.,CASSYSWGDTEAFF,TGTGCCAGCAGTTACTCTTGGGGGGACACTGAAGCTTTCTTT
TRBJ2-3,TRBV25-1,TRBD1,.,CARKGQFTDTQYF,TGTGCCAGGAAGGGACAGTTCACAGATACGCAGTATTTT
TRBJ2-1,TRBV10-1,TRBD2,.,CASSGKRGGFSEQFF,TGCGCCAGCAGTGGAAAGCGGGGGGGGTTTAGTGAGCAGTTCTTC
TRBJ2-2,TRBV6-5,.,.,CASTQGSTGELFF,TGTGCCAGCACACAGGGCAGTACCGGGGAGCTGTTTTTT
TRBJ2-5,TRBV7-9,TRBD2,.,CASSLAPGLAGGQQETQYF,TGTGCCAGCAGCTTAGCACCGGGACTAGCGGGGGGGCAACAAGAGACCCAGTACTTC
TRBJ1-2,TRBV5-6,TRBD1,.,CASSRTGGPYGYTF,TGTGCCAGCAGCCGGACAGGGGGGCCCTATGGCTACACCTTC
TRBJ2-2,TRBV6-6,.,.,CASSPSTGELFF,TGTGCCAGCAGTCCGAGCACCGGGGAGCTGTTTTTT
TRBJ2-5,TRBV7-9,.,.,CASSFMTGQETQYF,TGTGCCAGCAGCTTCATGACGGGTCAAGAGACCCAGTACTTC
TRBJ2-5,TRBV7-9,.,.,CASSIAGVPETQYF,TGTGCCAGCAGCATCGCCGGGGTGCCGGAGACCCAGTACTTC
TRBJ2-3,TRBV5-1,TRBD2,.,CASSLRRAGVTDTQYF,TGCGCCAGCAGCTTGAGGCGAGCGGGGGTCACAGATACGCAGTATTTT
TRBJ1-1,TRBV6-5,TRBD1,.,CASSYRTGQRSTEAFF,TGTGCCAGCAGTTACAGGACAGGCCAAAGGAGCACTGAAGCTTTCTTT
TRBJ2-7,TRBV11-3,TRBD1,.,CASSLASGGNYEQYF,TGTGCCAGCAGCTTAGCTTCAGGGGGCAACTACGAGCAGTACTTC
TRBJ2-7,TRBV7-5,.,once,CARSLAQRGALSYEQYF,TGTGCCAGAAGCTTAGCCCAGCGGGGCGCCCTCTCCTACGAGCAGTACTTC
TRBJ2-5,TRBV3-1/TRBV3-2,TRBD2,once,CASSQLAGGQETQYF,TGTGCCAGCAGCCAACTAGCGGGGGGGCAAGAGACCCAGTACTTC
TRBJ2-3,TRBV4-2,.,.,CASSQSPGAQGDTQYF,TGTGCCAGCAGCCAGTCCCCTGGGGCCCAAGGGGATACGCAGTATTTT
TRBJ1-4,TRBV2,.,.,CASGKGLDEKLFF,TGTGCCAGTGGGAAGGGGCTGGACGAAAAACTGTTTTTT
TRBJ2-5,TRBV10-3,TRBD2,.,CAISESVAGGETQYF,TGTGCCATCAGTGAGTCTGTGGCGGGGGGAGAGACCCAGTACTTC